This T cell receptor (beta chain) was identified in a study of OX40 agonist ivuxolimab in advanced cancers. For the study in its entirety: The costimulatory receptor OX40 (CD134) was targeted by ivuxolimab, a fully human IgG2 agonistic monoclonal antibody. Patients were allowed to have had prior anti-PD-1, anti-PD-L1 or anti-CTLA-4 therapy, and 40% of the dose-escalation patients had previously received checkpoint inhibitors. Three dose-escalation patients achieved partial responses, one with hepatocellular carcinoma and two with cutaneous melanoma. Of the 50 to 55 patients in dose escalation, around 20 had hepatocellular carcinoma, roughly 15 had melanoma, 9 had renal cell carcinoma and 9 had head and neck cancer. A male proportion of around 83% and a mean age of roughly 58 years, ranging from about 23 to 79, were recorded for the dose-escalation cohort. The paper covers the monotherapy dose-escalation part of the phase I ivuxolimab trial, which included N ≈ 52 patients. Peripheral TCRbeta sequencing was intended to test whether TCR sequence diversity was altered and clonal T-cell expansion was caused by ivuxolimab. Intravenous ivuxolimab was administered to patients every 2 weeks at six dose levels: 0.01, 0.1, 0.3, 1.5, 3 and 10 mg/kg. The full study reports these points: Antigen specificity was not determined for the clonally expanded peripheral T cells. After ivuxolimab, expanded clones were on average more numerous among CD8+ T cells than among CD4+ T cells. Low levels of normalized T-cell clonal expansion were also shown by some nonresponding patients. At doses from 0.1 to 3.0 mg/kg, clonal expansion was seen in both CD4+ and CD8+ blood T cells between baseline and week 6. In the 0.1-3.0 mg/kg groups, partial responders had among the lowest normalized peripheral clonal expansion, particularly in CD8+ T cells.

For sequencing of the TCRbeta CDR3 region, genomic DNA was extracted from the sorted cells. The immunoSEQ Assay was used to sequence the TCRbeta CDR3 regions. What TCRdb holds here is the immuneACCESS table cut down to in-frame rearrangements. Part of the clones is not present; checked against another copy, under half of the missing clones reflect an unresolved V gene, and the others are unexplained. Across this sample there are around 39,000 clones, with about 80% seen only once. Of the sample, 1.8% falls within the top ten clones. The CDR1 and CDR2 encoded by the germline V gene are MNHNS and SASEGT. The CDR3 spans 18 residues, from the cysteine through the phenylalanine. Solely the CDR3 DNA is kept, with 54 bases framed from the first base. Trimming leaves V shorter by 1 base and J shorter by 9 bases, with the junction holding 19 bases beyond the gene matches. The trial excluded patients who had a history of autoimmune disease or were on systemic immunosuppression. Peripheral blood for TCR sequencing was collected from all dose cohorts at baseline, on cycle 4 day 1, and on cycle 7 day 1. The samples were drawn from a first-in-human, open-label, multicenter phase I dose-escalation trial of ivuxolimab. The trial enrolled adults with locally advanced or metastatic head and neck squamous cell, hepatocellular, melanoma or renal cell carcinoma. CD4+ and CD8+ T cells were sorted separately from peripheral blood before TCR sequencing.

About this clone itself: No antigen is known for it. Per-nucleotide qualities are absent, and no much larger clonotype sits a single base away.

This chain joins TRBV6-1 to TRBJ1-2; a stretch of 8 junction bases matches TRBD1. The sequence derives from an adult with an advanced solid tumor such as melanoma, head and neck, liver or kidney cancer. Sequencing was performed on CD4+ or CD8+ T cells sorted from blood, taken in a trial of the OX40 agonist ivuxolimab. The CDR3 loop reads CASSEGPPDREGRRSYTF. Here is the DNA: TGTGCCAGCAGTGAAGGGCCTCCGGACAGGGAGGGCCGGAGGAGCTACACCTTC.